This T cell receptor beta chain derives from a study of cytomegalovirus exposure and HLA in healthy donors. The CDR3 sequence is 14 residues long. The V gene lost 7 bases and the J gene lost 0 bases, with 10 bases spanning the gap. The germline V gene encodes CDR1 SQVTM and CDR2 ANQGSEA. Both 60 Vbeta primers and 13 Jbeta primers went into the PCR. The protocol was immunoSEQ multiplex PCR, while the TCRdb copy is restricted to in-frame clones and leaves out a portion. The sample lists roughly 120,000 clones; 79% were seen once. The rearrangement uses TRBV29-1 and TRBJ1-6, with D unresolved. The sequenced sample consisted of PBMCs. The origin of this receptor is a man aged 18 to 29 in good health and CMV-seronegative. The CDR3 DNA follows: TGCAGCGCCCGAACAGCCTCCTATAATTCACCCCTCCACTTT. This translates into CSARTASYNSPLHF.